This TCR beta chain derives from a study of T-cell reconstitution after alpha-beta-depleted transplantation in children. A TCRbeta library incorporating unique molecular identifiers was prepared. TCRdb used MiXCR to reprocess the PCR reads, holding one entry per CDR3 protein. The data show more than 450,000 distinct CDR3 sequences, with 18% seen just once and 2.5% to 3.5% held by the top ten. The CDR3 contains 12 residues. Trimming pared 6 bases from V and 7 bases from J, leaving 10 bases between. CDR1 and CDR2 from the germline V gene are MRHNA and SNTAGT. The source material was PBMCs from the stem cell graft donor, sampled from the stem cell graft. This chain connects TRBV6-4 to TRBJ2-1; D is uncertain. The clonotype comes from a human donor who donated a stem cell graft to a child with acute lymphoblastic leukemia. Here the CDR3 reads CASSVTGNEQFF. DNA of the CDR3: TGTGCCAGCAGCGTGACTGGGAATGAGCAGTTCTTC.